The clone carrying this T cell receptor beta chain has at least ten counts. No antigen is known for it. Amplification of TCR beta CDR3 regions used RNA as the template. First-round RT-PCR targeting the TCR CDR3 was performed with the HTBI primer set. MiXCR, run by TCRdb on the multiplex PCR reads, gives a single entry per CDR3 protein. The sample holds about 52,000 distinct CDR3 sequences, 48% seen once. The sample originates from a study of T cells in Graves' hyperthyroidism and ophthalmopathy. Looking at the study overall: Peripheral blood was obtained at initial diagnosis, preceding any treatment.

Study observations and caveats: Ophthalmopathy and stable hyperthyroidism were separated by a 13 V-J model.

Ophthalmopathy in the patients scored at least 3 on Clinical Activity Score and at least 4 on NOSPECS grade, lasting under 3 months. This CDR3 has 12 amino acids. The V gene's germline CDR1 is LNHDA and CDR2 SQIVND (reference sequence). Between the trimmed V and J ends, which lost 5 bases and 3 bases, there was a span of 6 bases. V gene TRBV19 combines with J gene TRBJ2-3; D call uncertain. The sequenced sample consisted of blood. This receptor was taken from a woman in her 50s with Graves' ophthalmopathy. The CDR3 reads CASSPGTDTQYF. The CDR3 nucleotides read TGTGCCAGTAGTCCAGGTACAGATACGCAGTATTTT. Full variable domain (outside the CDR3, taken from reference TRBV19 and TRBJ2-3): DGGITQSPKYLFRKEGQNVTLSCEQNLNHDAMYWYRQDPGQGLRLIYYSQIVNDFQKGDIAEGYSVSREKKESFPLTVTSAQKNPTAFYLCASSPGTDTQYFGPGTRLTVL.